Listed below are T cell receptor beta chains from one sample, sequenced in a study of T-cell memory formation after mild COVID-19. TCRdb ran MiXCR on the 5' RACE reads and lists one entry per CDR3 protein. The sample shows 58,000 or so distinct CDR3 sequences, around a quarter of them seen only once. Sequencing was performed on PBMCs or a T cell subset sorted from them (not recorded which). These receptors were collected from a man aged 18-30 years who had mild COVID-19 (a few samples of this study predate the infection). Cell type and time point are not known. Both conserved end residues are part of each CDR3.

v_gene | len | CDR3aa
TRBV7-9 | 18 | CASRPWPSRAGVTDTQYF
TRBV6-5 | 17 | CASSRPLGAGGTDTQYF
TRBV6-5 | 17 | CASSYARQALGGNTIYF
TRBV19 | 13 | CASSAGSKNIQYF
TRBV6-6 | 14 | CASSYSLAINEQFF
TRBV7-9 | 15 | CASSSTRRNTGELFF
TRBV15 | 17 | CATSRDPPRGAVETQYF
TRBV2 | 13 | CASSVRATYEQYF
TRBV7-9 | 15 | CASRSGQGEAGELFF
TRBV5-1 | 15 | CASSSLAGRRETQYF
TRBV20-1 | 17 | CSARDSGQASYNSPLHF
TRBV11-2 | 14 | CASSPQGRDTEAFF
TRBV7-6 | 17 | CASSSQGGDPYTGELFF
TRBV12-3/TRBV12-4 | 14 | CASSGQGYLDTQYF
TRBV6-5 | 15 | CASSNGQGGNSPLHF
TRBV16 | 16 | CASSPLDGSQGDTQYF
TRBV28 | 11 | CASTRGNTQYF
TRBV3-1 | 14 | CASGPQEYTGELFF
TRBV11-2 | 15 | CASSWTALVGETQYF
TRBV4-1 | 14 | CASSQDWIPYTQYF
TRBV4-1 | 11 | CASSQGNEQYF
TRBV5-1 | 14 | CASSSRDTFYGYTF
TRBV11-2 | 15 | CASSVWDGPGETQYF
TRBV4-1 | 16 | CASRRSSGLNTGELFF
TRBV7-6 | 16 | CASSRAGQDVTGELFF
TRBV9 | 15 | CASSGTGTANEKLFF
TRBV7-9 | 14 | CASSPMGGLNEQFF
TRBV11-2 | 15 | CASSLRGPSTDTQYF
TRBV4-3 | 16 | CASSPSPGGSMETQYF
TRBV7-6 | 16 | CASSPDFGTGVNEQFF
TRBV5-1 | 15 | CASSGRTRGYNEQFF
TRBV12-3/TRBV12-4 | 13 | CASSLAHPYGYTF
TRBV7-9 | 17 | CASSPPKGITYNSPLHF
TRBV5-1 | 16 | CASSLEQGDGTGELFF
TRBV4-2 | 18 | CASSQDPPTGFSTDTQYF
TRBV9 | 17 | CASSPRGRGGSAYEQYF
TRBV29-1 | 10 | CSLGPEKLFF
TRBV6-5 | 14 | CASSYGTSSGTQYF
TRBV7-8 | 14 | CASSFQGWTAEAFF
TRBV29-1 | 11 | CSVPQGRGYTF
TRBV24-1 | 12 | CATSDFPGPQHF
TRBV6-6 | 14 | CASSYVRSSYEQYF
TRBV12-3/TRBV12-4 | 15 | CASSAPDRTGIEQYF
TRBV7-9 | 14 | CASSPARQRDEQFF
TRBV4-2 | 15 | CASSPKIDSNQPQHF
TRBV12-3/TRBV12-4 | 14 | CASSYTGITGELFF
TRBV4-3 | 16 | CASSQNLAGTYNEQFF
TRBV29-1 | 17 | CSVENAVGDRSSYEQYF
TRBV10-1 | 14 | CASIRTSGEETQYF
TRBV6-5 | 15 | CASSPRGQGTDTQYF
TRBV12-3/TRBV12-4 | 12 | CASSSSHTAGTF